The sequence of this T cell receptor (beta chain) was determined in a study of T cells in Graves' hyperthyroidism and ophthalmopathy (dated by TCRdb to between 2017 and 2020). About the investigation overall: Peripheral blood was sampled at the time of initial diagnosis, prior to any treatment. A discovery cohort of fewer than 110 patients, about 43 with Graves' ophthalmopathy and about 60 with stable Graves' hyperthyroidism, was used to find distinguishing TCR V-J signatures. Prospective prediction of ophthalmopathy was tested in an independent validation cohort consisting of under 20 hyperthyroidism patients and over 15 patients who later progressed to ophthalmopathy. The roughly 90 discovery patients were divided at random into training and test sets in a 7:3 ratio. Thyroid tissue and blood T-cell repertoires from six or seven Graves' hyperthyroidism patients were also compared in the study. After sampling, hyperthyroidism patients received methimazole starting at 30 mg daily, and ophthalmopathy patients received high-dose intravenous methylprednisolone. TCR Vbeta CDR3 sequencing of 130 to 150 peripheral blood samples (approximately 44 ophthalmopathy, some 75 hyperthyroidism and 17 progressor patients) is reported in the paper. Overall results and qualifications from the work: No statistical method was used to fix the sample size in advance, and group allocation was not hidden from the investigators. Most expanded thyroid clonotypes (frequency above 0.001) were also found in blood, which suggests that blood repertoires may mirror thyroid immune responses. During validation, the model predicted progression to ophthalmopathy a median of roughly 7.1 months ahead of onset, with around 71% sensitivity and around 72% specificity. Ophthalmopathy was separated from stable hyperthyroidism by a 13 V-J signature model, with 87.88% sensitivity and about 81% specificity obtained in cross-validation and 80%/75% obtained in testing.

Ophthalmopathy patients had moderately to severely active disease, Clinical Activity Score of at least 3, NOSPECS grade of at least 4, and duration under 3 months. Patients with uncontrolled infections, other autoimmune diseases, pregnancy or lactation were excluded. Diagnoses were established on the basis of clinical symptoms, serum thyroxine and TRAb, thyroid ultrasound, and orbital computed tomography. Ficoll-Paque density gradient centrifugation was used to isolate PBMCs from 8.5 to 10 ml of fresh peripheral blood. Trizol reagent was used to extract total RNA, and RNA quality was then checked on an Agilent 2100 Bioanalyzer. Trimming takes 11 bases off V and 5 bases off J; junction bases not matched to a gene: 7. Including the terminal cysteine and phenylalanine, the CDR3 comprises 12 residues. Of the read, only the CDR3 DNA is kept; its 36 bases are in frame from base 1. The germline V gene gives CDR1 as ENHRY and CDR2 as SYGVKD.

TCR beta CDR3 regions were amplified from RNA transcripts. For the first round of RT-PCR on the TCR CDR3, the HTBI primer set was used together with the Qiagen OneStep RT-PCR kit. Libraries were constructed in a second round of multiplex PCR, after which size selection and purification were carried out. The libraries were sequenced on an Illumina HiSeq2000 using paired-end 100 bp reads. Per the authors' processing: Raw data were processed with SOAPnuke, discarding reads with adapters, uncalled bases, mean Phred below 15, or no exact constant-primer or identifier match. High-quality paired reads were merged using COPE v1.2.5, and each unique nucleotide sequence was defined as a clonotype. MiTCR v1.1 was used to align clonotypes to the IMGT TRBV, TRBD and TRBJ reference segments. Analysis was restricted to V-J combinations with a frequency above 0.0001, which covered over 98% of repertoires. The TCS score was defined as the ratio of F50 (clonal expansion) to E x V (chaos), calculated using BLOSUM62-based TCRdist between CDR3 peptides within each V-J. Welch's t-statistics and random forest reduced roughly 500 V-J features to roughly 13, which were used in a naive Bayes classifier (R e1071). The similarity between thyroid and blood repertoires was quantified using the Morisita-Horn index. Starting from the raw public reads, TCRdb applied fastp trimming at Q25, assembled clones with MiXCR and retained in-frame beta chains. Each CDR3 protein gets just one entry, which takes the most common genes and DNA from the rows behind it. The V and J calls follow TCRdb's processing rather than the paper's. The sample table lists approximately 40,000 distinct CDR3 sequences, 52% of them with a count of one. The leading ten clones occupy 17% of the sample.

On this clonotype: The antigen this receptor binds is unknown. No clone much larger than this one lies a single base away; base qualities are absent.

The sequence came from a man aged 40-55 years with Graves' ophthalmopathy. Specimen: blood. Recombination linked TRBV10-3 to TRBJ2-5, and TRBD2 matches 8 of the central bases. CDR3 region: CAARGGRETQYF. The sequence in DNA is TGTGCCGCCCGGGGGGGTCGGGAGACCCAGTACTTC.